The 22 T cell receptor beta chains presented below share a single source sample, sequenced in a study of vaccination and CD4 T cells after COVID-19. The Oncomine TCR Beta short-read assay generated sequence data from the DNA of cultured CD4+ T cells. TCRdb re-derived calls from the PCR reads in MiXCR, one entry per CDR3 protein. The table includes under 15,000 distinct CDR3 sequences, approximately 52% detected once. Treatment of the sample: approximately 9-day PBMC culture with coronavirus spike peptide pools or control peptides (ViraFEST assay). Antigens of these TCRs are unknown. Sample: CD4+ T cells from blood, cultured in vitro. All receptors come from a human donor who had recovered from COVID-19.

V usage is TRBV6-1 and J usage is TRBJ2-6; 9 bases align to TRBD1. In germline, CDR1 is MNHNS, CDR2 SASEGT. The CDR3 loop spans 17 amino acids. After removal of 6 bases from V and 0 bases from J, the junction contained 6 bases not matched to a gene. The CDR3 nucleotides read TGTGCCAGCAGGCCGGGACAGGGATTCTCTGGGGCCAACGTCCTGACTTTC. This gives the protein CASRPGQGFSGANVLTF.

This clonotype was picked up a small number of times. The rearrangement joins TRBV24-1 to TRBJ2-1; D could derive from TRBD1 or TRBD2 (5 bases each). In germline, CDR1 is KGHDR, CDR2 SFDVKD. Trimming pared 4 bases from V and 0 bases from J, leaving 18 bases between. This CDR3 spans 18 amino acids. The CDR3 loop reads CATSDTLRGLSSYNEQFF. The CDR3 nucleotides are TGTGCCACCAGTGACACCCTACGGGGCTTGAGCTCCTACAATGAGCAGTTCTTC.

This chain links TRBV7-2 with TRBJ1-2; the D is unclear. Between the trimmed V and J ends, which lost 5 bases and 8 bases, there was a span of 9 bases. The CDR3 sequence is 11 residues long. The germline V gene encodes CDR1 SGHTA and CDR2 FQGNSA. CDR3 residues: CASSANIGYTF. CDR3 nucleotides: TGTGCCAGCAGCGCTAACATAGGCTACACCTTC.

This clonotype was seen a single time. The gene calls are TRBV5-1 and TRBJ1-2; 8 bases map to TRBD1. V trimming: 3 bases; J trimming: 4 bases; junction bases outside the gene matches: 8. Germline V CDR1 and CDR2: SGHRS, YFSETQ. The CDR3 totals 15 residues. The CDR3 is CASSSIPGGSYGYTF. The CDR3 DNA sequence: TGCGCCAGCAGCTCGATCCCAGGGGGCAGCTATGGCTACACCTTC.

The rearrangement links TRBV6-2 or TRBV6-3 to TRBJ1-5; perhaps TRBD1 as D (5 bases). Trimming pared 2 bases from V and 0 bases from J, leaving 17 bases between. This CDR3 comprises 18 residues. Germline V gene sequence: CDR1 MNHEY, CDR2 SVGEGT. The DNA for the CDR3 is TGTGCCAGCAGTTACAGGCACGGGGCAGGTGGTAGCAATCAGCCCCAGCATTTT. It yields the protein CASSYRHGAGGSNQPQHF.

This chain uses TRBV7-7 with TRBJ2-2; 7 bases are shared with TRBD2. The germline CDR1 and CDR2 sequences are SSHAT and FNYEAQ (reference sequence). The CDR3 is 17 residues long. Germline trimming cut 4 bases from V and 2 bases from J; bases unmatched to any gene: 10. CDR3 residues: CASSWTRASGNTGELFF. The CDR3 DNA reads TGTGCCAGCAGCTGGACGAGGGCTAGCGGTAACACCGGGGAGCTGTTTTTT.

V is TRBV6-1 and J is TRBJ1-6; 7 nucleotides align to TRBD1. CDR3 length: 12 residues. V was pared by 6 bases and J by 13 bases, with 6 bases of the junction left unmatched. Germline CDR1 and CDR2: MNHNS and SASEGT. In DNA, the CDR3 is TGTGCCAGCAGCCAGGGGGTTCGGCCCCTCCACTTT. Residues: CASSQGVRPLHF.

The CDR3 region is CASSFQETQYF. In DNA form, the CDR3 reads TGTGCCAGCAGCTTCCAAGAGACCCAGTACTTC. The chain joins TRBV7-9 to TRBJ2-5; no clear D. The CDR3 runs to 11 residues. V was clipped by 3 bases and J by 1 base, with 0 bases between them. The V gene's germline CDR1 is SEHNR and CDR2 FQNEAQ (reference sequence).

A few counts support this clonotype. In DNA form, the CDR3 reads TGTGCCAGCAGTGTGAGCGGGATCAGGAATGGTGAGCAGTTCTTC. Amino acids: CASSVSGIRNGEQFF. The chain recombines TRBV2 with TRBJ2-1; 7 bases fit TRBD2. From germline, CDR1 is SNHLY and CDR2 FYNNEI. The ends lost 4 bases at V and 9 bases at J; junction bases unmatched: 12. This CDR3 is 15 amino acids long.

This chain connects TRBV19 to TRBJ2-2; a possible D gene is TRBD2 (6 bases). Germline lookup yields CDR1 LNHDA and CDR2 SQIVND (reference sequence). Between the trimmed V and J ends, which lost 3 bases and 0 bases, there was a span of 11 bases. This CDR3 is 16 amino acids long. Here the CDR3 reads CASSINRETNTGELFF. The CDR3 nucleotides read TGTGCCAGTAGTATCAACCGGGAGACGAACACCGGGGAGCTGTTTTTT.

The chain recombines TRBV6-1 with TRBJ1-2; D not certain. This CDR3 has 12 amino acids. The V gene lost 6 bases and the J gene lost 2 bases, with 7 bases spanning the gap. Germline CDR1 MNHNS, CDR2 SASEGT. The CDR3 region is CASSSNNYGYTF. CDR3 nucleotide sequence: TGTGCCAGCAGCAGCAACAACTATGGCTACACCTTC.

V and J are TRBV20-1 and TRBJ1-1, with a possible D match to TRBD1 (5 bases). V shed 0 bases and J shed 2 bases, with 7 bases lying between them. CDR1 and CDR2 (germline): DFQATT, SNEGSKA (reference sequence). There are 13 residues in the CDR3. CDR3 DNA: TGCAGTGCTAGAGAACAGGCCAACACTGAAGCTTTCTTT. Translated: CSAREQANTEAFF.

The chain combines TRBV7-3 with TRBJ2-2, with 9 bases lining up with TRBD1. The CDR3 consists of 14 residues. Germline V lookup: CDR1 SGHTA, CDR2 FQGTGA. V lost 7 bases to trimming and J lost 6 bases; unmatched junction nucleotides: 6. Written as DNA, the CDR3 is TGTGCCAGCAACCTACAGGGGGCGTCCGGGGAGCTGTTTTTT. Protein sequence: CASNLQGASGELFF.

In the case of this clonotype: The junction and the germline gene differ at one end; a read error may be behind it. The chain combines TRBV7-9 with TRBJ1-6, with 7 bases that match TRBD1. This CDR3 has 15 amino acids. Germline V lookup: CDR1 SEHNR, CDR2 FQNEAQ (reference sequence). As DNA, the CDR3 is TGCGCCAGCAGCTTGGCAGGGGGAGGGAATTCACCCCTCCACTTT. Translating it yields CASSLAGGGNSPLHF.

This clonotype has just a few counts. V usage is TRBV6-2 or TRBV6-3 and J usage is TRBJ2-2, with TRBD2 as a possible D gene (6 bases). CDR3 length: 14 amino acids. Germline CDR1 and CDR2: MNHEY and SVGEGT. V was clipped by 8 bases and J by 2 bases, with 12 bases between them. In DNA form, the CDR3 reads TGTGCCAGCCGGGACTTCCTTAACACCGGGGAGCTGTTTTTT. Translating gives CASRDFLNTGELFF.

The chain employs TRBV29-1 and TRBJ1-2; TRBD1 matches at 10 bases. CDR3 length equals 13 residues. V was clipped by 6 bases and J by 5 bases; unmatched bases: 6. Germline lookup yields CDR1 SQVTM and CDR2 ANQGSEA. The DNA for the CDR3 is TGCAGCGTAGCGACAGGGGGCCTGTATGGCTACACCTTC. Amino acids: CSVATGGLYGYTF.

This clonotype was found a few times. This chain connects TRBV19 to TRBJ2-3; D gene ambiguous. This CDR3 region has 14 residues. The germline V and J ends were trimmed by 9 bases and 0 bases, with 13 bases remaining between them. The germline V gene has CDR1 LNHDA and CDR2 SQIVND (reference sequence). DNA of the CDR3: TGTGCCAGCCACATGGGCGCGAGCACAGATACGCAGTATTTT. This translates into CASHMGASTDTQYF.

The V call is TRBV19, the J call TRBJ2-1, with 8 bases that match TRBD2. Germline CDR1 reads LNHDA; CDR2 reads SQIVND (reference sequence). This CDR3 is built from 15 residues. J gave up 7 bases and V 7 bases, and 12 bases lay outside the gene matches. The CDR3 nucleotides are TGTGCCAGTACCGATAGCGGGACCGGGGGGAATGAGCAGTTCTTC. Its translation is CASTDSGTGGNEQFF.

The chain joins TRBV20-1 to TRBJ2-1; 7 bases are shared with TRBD2. Germline CDR1 and CDR2: DFQATT and SNEGSKA (reference sequence). This CDR3 region has 16 residues. With 5 bases clipped from V and 0 bases from J, the junction kept 10 bases outside the gene matches. This CDR3 reads CSAQKLAGDSYNEQFF. CDR3 DNA sequence: TGCAGTGCTCAGAAACTGGCGGGAGACTCCTACAATGAGCAGTTCTTC.

This clonotype was seen more than once but under ten times. The chain has TRBV19 and TRBJ1-5; 9 nucleotides line up with TRBD1. The V gene's germline CDR1 is LNHDA and CDR2 SQIVND (reference sequence). The CDR3 covers 17 residues. V lost 3 bases to trimming and J lost 1 base; unmatched junction nucleotides: 7. The CDR3 DNA reads as TGTGCCAGTAGTATGATAGGGACAGGGCTAAGCAATCAGCCCCAGCATTTT. Translation gives CASSMIGTGLSNQPQHF.

The sample holds one count of this clonotype. V gene TRBV20-1 combines with J gene TRBJ2-7, with TRBD2 matching 10 bases. Trimming at V came to 0 bases and at J to 4 bases, leaving 6 bases not matched to a gene. The CDR3 has 15 amino acids. Germline values: CDR1 DFQATT, CDR2 SNEGSKA (reference sequence). Here the CDR3 reads CSARDSGLAVYEQYF. CDR3 nucleotides: TGCAGTGCTAGAGATAGCGGACTAGCGGTTTACGAGCAGTACTTC.

The chain employs TRBV19 and TRBJ1-6, with D perhaps TRBD1 (6 bases). Germline CDR1 and CDR2: LNHDA and SQIVND (reference sequence). V was pared by 7 bases and J by 11 bases, with 18 bases between. This CDR3 spans 14 amino acids. As DNA, the CDR3 is TGTGCCAGTACCCCACAGGCCAGGGGTGCACCCCTCCACTTT. Translation: CASTPQARGAPLHF.